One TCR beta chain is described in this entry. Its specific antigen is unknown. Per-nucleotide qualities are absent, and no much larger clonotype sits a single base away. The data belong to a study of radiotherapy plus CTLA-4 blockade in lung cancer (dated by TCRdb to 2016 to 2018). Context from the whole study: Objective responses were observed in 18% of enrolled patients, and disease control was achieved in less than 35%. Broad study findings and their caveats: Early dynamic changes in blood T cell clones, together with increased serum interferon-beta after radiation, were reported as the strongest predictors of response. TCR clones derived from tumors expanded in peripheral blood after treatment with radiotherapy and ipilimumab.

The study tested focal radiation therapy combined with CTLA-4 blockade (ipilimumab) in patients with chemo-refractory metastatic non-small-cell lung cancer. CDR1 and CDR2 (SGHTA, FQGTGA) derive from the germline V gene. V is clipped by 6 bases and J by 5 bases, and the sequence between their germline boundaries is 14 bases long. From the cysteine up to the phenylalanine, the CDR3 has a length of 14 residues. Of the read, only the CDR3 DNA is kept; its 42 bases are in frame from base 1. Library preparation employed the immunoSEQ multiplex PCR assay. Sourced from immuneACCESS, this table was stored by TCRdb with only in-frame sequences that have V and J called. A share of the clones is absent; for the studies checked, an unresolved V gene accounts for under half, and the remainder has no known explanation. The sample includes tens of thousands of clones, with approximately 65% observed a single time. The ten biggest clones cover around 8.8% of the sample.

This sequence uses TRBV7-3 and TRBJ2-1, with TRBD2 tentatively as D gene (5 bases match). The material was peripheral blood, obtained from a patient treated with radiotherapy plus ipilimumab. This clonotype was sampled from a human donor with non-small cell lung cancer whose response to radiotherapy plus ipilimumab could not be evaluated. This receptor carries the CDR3 CASSLDGKDNEQFF. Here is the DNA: TGTGCCAGCAGTTTGGACGGGAAAGACAATGAGCAGTTCTTC.